The present T cell receptor beta chain was sequenced within a study of cytomegalovirus exposure and HLA in healthy donors. PCR employed 60 Vbeta and 13 Jbeta primers. The data were produced by immunoSEQ multiplex PCR, yet TCRdb's version contains in-frame clones alone and is incomplete. The sample has around 63,000 clones. Donors in the study were healthy people who gave bone marrow. Sample: PBMCs. The clonotype originates from a woman aged 25 to 45 in good health and CMV-seronegative.

CDR3 sequence: CASSQGGRPLNTEAFF. The CDR3 DNA reads TGCGCCAGCAGCCAGGGGGGCCGTCCCCTGAACACTGAAGCTTTCTTT. This sequence joins TRBV5-1 and TRBJ1-1; 7 bases are a match to TRBD1. Germline CDR1 and CDR2: SGHRS and YFSETQ. The CDR3 is 16 residues long. V shed 4 bases and J 0 bases; nucleotides not matched to a gene: 9.